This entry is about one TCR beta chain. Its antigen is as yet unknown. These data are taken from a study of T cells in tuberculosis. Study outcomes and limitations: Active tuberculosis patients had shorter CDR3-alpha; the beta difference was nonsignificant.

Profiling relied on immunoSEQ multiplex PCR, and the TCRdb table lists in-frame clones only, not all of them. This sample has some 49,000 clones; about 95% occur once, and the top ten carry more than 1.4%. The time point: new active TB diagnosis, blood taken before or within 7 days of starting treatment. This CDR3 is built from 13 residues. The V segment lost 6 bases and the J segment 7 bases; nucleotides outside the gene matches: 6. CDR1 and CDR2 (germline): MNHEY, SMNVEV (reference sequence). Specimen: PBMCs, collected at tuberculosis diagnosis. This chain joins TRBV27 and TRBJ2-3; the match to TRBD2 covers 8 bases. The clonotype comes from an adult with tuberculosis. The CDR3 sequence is CASRKREMYTQYF. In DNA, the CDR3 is TGTGCCAGCAGGAAGCGGGAGATGTATACGCAGTATTTT.